Listed here are 23 T cell receptor beta chains from one sample, sequenced in a study of cytomegalovirus exposure and HLA in healthy donors. PCR employed 60 Vbeta and 13 Jbeta primers. Sequencing was performed with immunoSEQ multiplex PCR; in TCRdb, only in-frame clones are kept and a portion is missing. Of 250,000 or so clones in the sample, about 81% were seen once. The sequenced material came from PBMCs. These receptors originate from a woman aged 60-70 years in good health and CMV-seropositive.

The J gene is TRBJ2-4, the V gene TRBV4-1; 10 bases align to TRBD2. The CDR3 consists of 18 residues. CDR1 and CDR2 from the germline V gene are MGHRA and YSYEKL. Trimming took 1 base from V and 2 from J; bases not matched to a gene: 8. The DNA of the CDR3 is TGCGCCAGCAGCCAAGGTTGGAGCGGGAGGGAACCCAAAAACATTCAGTACTTC. Translating it yields CASSQGWSGREPKNIQYF.

This sequence joins TRBV4-1 and TRBJ2-2, with 8 bases identical to TRBD2. The CDR3 is 16 amino acids. Germline V CDR1 and CDR2: MGHRA, YSYEKL. Germline trimming cut 3 bases from V and 5 bases from J; bases unmatched to any gene: 8. The CDR3 sequence is CASSHPGLGGTGELFF. The CDR3, as DNA: TGCGCCAGCAGCCACCCGGGACTAGGAGGGACCGGGGAGCTGTTTTTT.

This chain connects TRBV28 to TRBJ1-5, with D possibly TRBD1 on 5 matching bases. This CDR3 comprises 16 residues. V gave up 4 bases and J gave up 7 bases, with 20 bases separating them. Germline V gene lookup returns CDR1 MDHEN and CDR2 SYDVKM. CDR3 bases: TGTGCCAGCAGTTCACACCGAAGGGGATACGGACAGCCCCAGCATTTT. This codes for CASSSHRRGYGQPQHF.

The chain has TRBV6-5 and TRBJ1-1; 8 nucleotides line up with TRBD1. Per germline, CDR1 MNHEY and CDR2 SVGAGI. CDR3 length: 13 residues. The ends lost 6 bases at V and 9 bases at J; junction bases unmatched: 9. The CDR3 DNA follows: TGTGCCAGCAGACGACAGGGGTCCCCGAAAGCTTTCTTT. Translated, it gives CASRRQGSPKAFF.

The chain carries TRBV12-5 and TRBJ1-1; D unclear. From germline, CDR1 is LGHNT and CDR2 FRNRAP. Trimming cost V 3 bases and J 0 bases, with 8 bases left between them. This CDR3 is built from 14 residues. The CDR3 sequence is CASGFRLMNTEAFF. Here the CDR3 DNA reads TGTGCTAGTGGTTTTAGACTCATGAACACTGAAGCTTTCTTT.

The chain has TRBV28 and TRBJ2-7; tentative D call: TRBD2 (6 bases). CDR3 length: 14 amino acids. Trimming left V 3 bases short and J 6 bases short, with 15 bases between. CDR1 is MDHEN and CDR2 is SYDVKM in the germline V gene. CDR3 sequence reads: CASSLGPYGSEQYF. CDR3 nucleotides: TGTGCCAGCAGTTTGGGGCCGTACGGGAGCGAGCAGTACTTC.

This chain links TRBV27 with TRBJ1-2, with 9 bases identical to TRBD1. The V gene's germline CDR1 is MNHEY and CDR2 SMNVEV (reference sequence). V trimming: 6 bases; J trimming: 3 bases; junction bases outside the gene matches: 5. This CDR3 has 14 amino acids. The CDR3 region is CASSQGQGYYGYTF. CDR3 DNA sequence: TGTGCCAGCAGCCAAGGACAGGGGTACTATGGCTACACCTTC.

The chain combines TRBV30 with TRBJ1-2; tentative D call: TRBD1 (6 bases). Trimming took off 4 bases at V and 2 bases at J, with 14 bases between the two ends. CDR1 and CDR2 from the germline V gene are GTSNPN and SVGIG (reference sequence). The CDR3 loop spans 14 amino acids. CDR3 residues: CAWNPDSANYGYTF. For the CDR3, the DNA is TGTGCCTGGAACCCGGACAGCGCGAACTATGGCTACACCTTC.

This clone appeared many times. This chain connects TRBV7-9 to TRBJ2-7; no firm D call. The CDR3 loop spans 14 amino acids. Trimming cost V 7 bases and J 2 bases, with 15 bases left between them. Germline V gene data show CDR1 as SEHNR and CDR2 as FQNEAQ (reference sequence). CDR3 bases: TGTGCCAGCACCCCCGAGGAGAACACCTACGAGCAGTACTTC. Encoded protein: CASTPEENTYEQYF. The variable domain in full, with the rest retrieved from reference TRBV7-9 and TRBJ2-7, is DTGVSQNPRHKITKRGQNVTFRCDPISEHNRLYWYRQTLGQGPEFLTYFQNEAQLEKSRLLSDRFSAERPKGSFSTLEIQRTEQGDSAMYLCASTPEENTYEQYFGPGTRLTVT.

The chain carries TRBV10-3 and TRBJ2-7; D is possibly TRBD2 (5 bases). With 9 bases removed from V and 0 bases from J, the gap between germline ends came to 15 bases. There are 14 residues in the CDR3. Germline CDR1 is ENHRY and CDR2 is SYGVKD. The CDR3 sequence: CAMAASADSYEQYF. The CDR3 coding sequence is TGTGCCATGGCAGCATCAGCGGACTCCTACGAGCAGTACTTC.

The chain joins TRBV4-1 to TRBJ1-1; the D gene is possibly TRBD1 (5 bases). Germline CDR1 MGHRA, CDR2 YSYEKL. This CDR3 is built from 14 residues. V was pared by 6 bases and J by 3 bases, with 14 bases between. CDR3 nucleotides: TGCGCCAGCAGAGGAACGGGAGGGGACACTGAAGCTTTCTTT. Amino acids: CASRGTGGDTEAFF.

The V call is TRBV5-1, the J call TRBJ2-7, with 7 bases fitting TRBD2. Germline-derived CDR1 and CDR2 are SGHRS and YFSETQ. The CDR3 loop spans 14 amino acids. J gave up 6 bases and V 4 bases, and 10 bases lay outside the gene matches. The CDR3 region has the DNA TGCGCCAGCAGCCCGGGGGGACCAAAGGGCGAGCAGTACTTC. It specifies CASSPGGPKGEQYF.

The genes are TRBV28 and TRBJ2-3, with 13 bases lining up with TRBD2. This CDR3 is 16 amino acids long. CDR1 is MDHEN and CDR2 is SYDVKM in the germline V gene. V was pared by 5 bases and J by 4 bases, with 6 bases of the junction left unmatched. CDR3 nucleotides: TGTGCCAGCAGTCCGCCGGGACTAGCGGGATCAGATACGCAGTATTTT. Encoded protein: CASSPPGLAGSDTQYF.

Here the CDR3 reads CASSAWDRSSYEQYF. As DNA, the CDR3 is TGTGCCAGCAGTGCCTGGGACAGGAGCTCCTACGAGCAGTACTTC. The chain combines TRBV28 with TRBJ2-7, with 8 nucleotides matching TRBD1. Germline CDR1 is MDHEN and CDR2 is SYDVKM. This CDR3 contains 15 residues. Germline trimming cut 5 bases from V and 0 bases from J; bases unmatched to any gene: 6. Filled out from reference TRBV28 and TRBJ2-7, the complete variable domain reads DVKVTQSSRYLVKRTGEKVFLECVQDMDHENMFWYRQDPGLGLRLIYFSYDVKMKEKGDIPEGYSVSREKKERFSLILESASTNQTSMYLCASSAWDRSSYEQYFGPGTRLTVT.

The chain links TRBV10-1 to TRBJ2-1; D might be TRBD1 (6 bases). V was trimmed by 4 bases and J by 1 base, leaving 20 bases between them. Germline CDR1 is WNHNN and CDR2 is SYGVQD (reference sequence). The CDR3 consists of 18 residues. CDR3 amino acids: CASSGGQGLYESYNEQFF. The CDR3 bases are TGCGCCAGCAGTGGGGGACAAGGACTCTACGAATCCTACAATGAGCAGTTCTTC.

The rearrangement links TRBV7-9 to TRBJ1-1; 7 bases map to TRBD1. Per germline, CDR1 SEHNR and CDR2 FQNEAQ (reference sequence). The length of the CDR3 is 16 residues. The V segment lost 5 bases and the J segment 2 bases; nucleotides outside the gene matches: 11. In nucleotides, the CDR3 is TGTGCCAGCAGCCCGGGCAGGGGGGTGGTTAACACTGAAGCTTTCTTT. Translating it yields CASSPGRGVVNTEAFF.

The chain employs TRBV5-1 and TRBJ2-5, with 9 bases lining up with TRBD2. The J call is uncertain, as TRBJ2-7 better fits the DNA end. CDR3 length equals 15 residues. CDR1 and CDR2 (germline): SGHRS, YFSETQ. The CDR3 sequence: CASSPSSGVSYEQYF. The CDR3 nucleotides read TGCGCCAGCAGCCCTTCTAGCGGGGTCTCCTACGAGCAGTACTTC.

A note on this clone: The sample holds other DNA sequences that translate to the same CDR3. CDR3 sequence (DNA): TGTGCCAGCAGCCCAGACAGGAACTATGGCTACACCTTC. Translated: CASSPDRNYGYTF. This sequence joins TRBV11-2 and TRBJ1-2; tentative D call: TRBD1 (6 bases). V gave up 5 bases and J gave up 2 bases, with 9 bases separating them. The CDR3 consists of 13 residues. Germline CDR1 and CDR2: SGHAT and FQNNGV.

The chain links TRBV5-1 to TRBJ1-2; D ambiguous. Germline CDR1 SGHRS, CDR2 YFSETQ. The V end lost 0 bases, the J end lost 2 bases, and 8 bases lay between the germline ends. The CDR3 totals 14 residues. The CDR3 loop is CASSLAVSNYGYTF. Here the CDR3 DNA reads TGCGCCAGCAGCTTGGCGGTTTCCAACTATGGCTACACCTTC.

The CDR3: CAWQPAGAEDEQYF. The CDR3 DNA reads TGTGCCTGGCAGCCTGCAGGGGCAGAGGACGAGCAGTACTTC. V is TRBV30 and J is TRBJ2-7; tentatively, D is TRBD1 (6 bases). The CDR3 runs to 14 residues. Germline loops: CDR1 GTSNPN, CDR2 SVGIG (reference sequence). Trimming removed 5 bases from V and 5 bases from J, with 19 bases in between.

J is TRBJ2-7 and V is TRBV12-5; no definite D call. V gave up 0 bases and J gave up 2 bases, with 20 bases separating them. Per the germline V gene, CDR1 is LGHNT and CDR2 is FRNRAP. The CDR3 loop spans 18 amino acids. CDR3 protein: CASGLVWSESNPPYEQYF. The CDR3 DNA sequence: TGTGCTAGTGGTTTGGTCTGGTCCGAGTCCAACCCTCCCTACGAGCAGTACTTC.

This clone was counted a single time. The J gene is TRBJ2-2, the V gene TRBV9, with 8 bases identical to TRBD2. Trimming removed 0 bases from V and 5 bases from J; junction bases left unmatched: 6. The CDR3 is 16 amino acids. Germline lookup yields CDR1 SGDLS and CDR2 YYNGEE. The CDR3 nucleotides are TGTGCCAGCAGCGTAGCGGGTAGCGGGATTACCGGGGAGCTGTTTTTT. It is translated as CASSVAGSGITGELFF. The full variable domain, in which reference TRBV9 and TRBJ2-2 provide the parts outside the CDR3, is DSGVTQTPKHLITATGQRVTLRCSPRSGDLSVYWYQQSLDQGLQFLIQYYNGEERAKGNILERFSAQQFPDLHSELNLSSLELGDSALYFCASSVAGSGITGELFFGEGSRLTVL.

V is TRBV6-1 and J is TRBJ2-3; D call uncertain. Looked up from germline, CDR1 is MNHNS and CDR2 is SASEGT. The CDR3 runs to 13 residues. Between the trimmed V and J ends, which lost 4 bases and 3 bases, there was a span of 8 bases. CDR3 in amino acids: CASSGSSTDTQYF. The CDR3 DNA is TGTGCCAGCAGTGGGTCCAGTACAGATACGCAGTATTTT.